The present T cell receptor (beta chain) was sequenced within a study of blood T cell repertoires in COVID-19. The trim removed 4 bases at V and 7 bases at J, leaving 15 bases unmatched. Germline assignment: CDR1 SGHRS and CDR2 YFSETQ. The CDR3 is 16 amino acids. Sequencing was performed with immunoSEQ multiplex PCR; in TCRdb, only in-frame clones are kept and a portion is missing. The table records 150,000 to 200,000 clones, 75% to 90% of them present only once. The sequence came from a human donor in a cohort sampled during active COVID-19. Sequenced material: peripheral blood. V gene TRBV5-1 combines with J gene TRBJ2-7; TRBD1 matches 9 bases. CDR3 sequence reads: CASSPRETGGGKEQYF. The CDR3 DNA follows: TGCGCCAGCAGCCCCCGCGAGACAGGGGGTGGAAAAGAGCAGTACTTC.